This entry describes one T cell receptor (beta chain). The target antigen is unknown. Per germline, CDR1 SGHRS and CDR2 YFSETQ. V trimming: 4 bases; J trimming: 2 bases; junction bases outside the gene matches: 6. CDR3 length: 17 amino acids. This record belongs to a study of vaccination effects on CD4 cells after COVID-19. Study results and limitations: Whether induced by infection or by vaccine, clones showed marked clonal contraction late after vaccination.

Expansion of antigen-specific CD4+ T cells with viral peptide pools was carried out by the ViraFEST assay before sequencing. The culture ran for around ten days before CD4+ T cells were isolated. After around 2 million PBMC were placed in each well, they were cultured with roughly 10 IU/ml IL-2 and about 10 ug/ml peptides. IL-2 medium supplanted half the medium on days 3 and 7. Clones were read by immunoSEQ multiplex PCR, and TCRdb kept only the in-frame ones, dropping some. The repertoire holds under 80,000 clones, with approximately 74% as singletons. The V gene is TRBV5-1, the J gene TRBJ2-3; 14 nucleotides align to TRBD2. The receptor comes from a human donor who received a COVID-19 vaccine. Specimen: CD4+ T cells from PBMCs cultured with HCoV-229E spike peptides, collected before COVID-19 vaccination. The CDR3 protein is CASSRRLAGGITDTQYF. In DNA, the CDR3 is TGCGCCAGCAGCCGGCGACTAGCGGGGGGGATCACAGATACGCAGTATTTT.